The 5 T cell receptor beta chains listed next were all sequenced from one sample in a study of T cell responses to AZD1222 COVID-19 vaccine. Assay used: immunoSEQ multiplex PCR; TCRdb lists only in-frame clones, some missing. This sample yields 65,000 to 100,000 clones, of which 88% are seen a single time; about 7.1% belongs to the top ten. The sample was peripheral blood, taken 28 days after the second AZD1222 dose. These receptor sequences come from an adult who received the AZD1222 COVID-19 vaccine.

This chain uses TRBV20-1 with TRBJ2-7, with D unclear. This CDR3 contains 11 residues. Per germline, CDR1 DFQATT and CDR2 SNEGSKA (reference sequence). V was shortened by 3 bases and J by 6 bases, with 9 bases between the two germline ends. The CDR3 is CSASLRSEQYF. In nucleotides, the CDR3 is TGCAGTGCTAGTTTACGGAGCGAGCAGTACTTC.

The chain combines TRBV6-5 with TRBJ2-1; 7 positions agree with TRBD1. The germline V gene has CDR1 MNHEY and CDR2 SVGAGI. V trimming: 6 bases; J trimming: 5 bases; junction bases outside the gene matches: 10. The CDR3 has 15 amino acids. Written as DNA, the CDR3 is TGTGCCAGCAGCCGAGACAGGGCATCGAACAATGAGCAGTTCTTC. Protein product: CASSRDRASNNEQFF.

A note on this clone: Its ends do not fully match the called genes, so a read error is possible. The chain couples TRBV7-7 to TRBJ2-5; 7 bases match TRBD2. The length of the CDR3 is 15 residues. Germline V CDR1 and CDR2: SSHAT, FNYEAQ (reference sequence). The CDR3 spells CASSPRGGAGETQYF. The CDR3 DNA sequence: TGTGCTAGCAGCCCACGGGGTGGAGCGGGGGAGACCCAGTACTTC.

The J gene is TRBJ1-3, the V gene TRBV25-1; D uncertain. The CDR3 is made up of 14 amino acids. Germline V gives CDR1 MGHDK, CDR2 SYGVNS. The V end was cut by 4 bases, the J end by 2 bases, with 9 bases between. For the CDR3, the DNA is TGTGCCAGCAGTGGGACGATCACTGGAAACACCATATATTTT. It is translated as CASSGTITGNTIYF.

This chain links TRBV29-1 with TRBJ1-1; D unresolved. The germline V and J ends were trimmed by 7 bases and 3 bases, with 15 bases remaining between them. The CDR3 has 13 residues. The germline V gene encodes CDR1 SQVTM and CDR2 ANQGSEA. The CDR3 protein is CSARGTRDTEAFF. DNA of the CDR3: TGCAGCGCACGAGGAACTCGAGACACTGAAGCTTTCTTT.